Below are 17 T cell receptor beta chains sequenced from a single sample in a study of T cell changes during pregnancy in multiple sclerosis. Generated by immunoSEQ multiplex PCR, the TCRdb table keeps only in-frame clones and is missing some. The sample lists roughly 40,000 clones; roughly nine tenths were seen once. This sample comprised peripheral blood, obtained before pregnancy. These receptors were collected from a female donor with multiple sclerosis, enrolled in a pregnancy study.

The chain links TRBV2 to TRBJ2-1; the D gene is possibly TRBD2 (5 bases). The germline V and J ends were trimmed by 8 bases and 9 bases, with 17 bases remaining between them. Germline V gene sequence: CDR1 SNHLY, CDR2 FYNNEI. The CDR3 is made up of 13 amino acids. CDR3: CASLAGEIGEQFF. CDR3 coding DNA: TGTGCCAGCCTGGCTGGGGAGATTGGTGAGCAGTTCTTC.

CDR3 bases: TGTGCCAGCGGACAACAGGGAGGCAATCAGCCCCAGCATTTT. This sequence encodes CASGQQGGNQPQHF. V gene TRBV6-1 combines with J gene TRBJ1-5; possible D gene TRBD1, 6 bases. Trimming shortened V by 8 bases and J by 2 bases, and 13 bases separated the two germline ends. Germline CDR1 is MNHNS and CDR2 is SASEGT. The CDR3 covers 14 residues.

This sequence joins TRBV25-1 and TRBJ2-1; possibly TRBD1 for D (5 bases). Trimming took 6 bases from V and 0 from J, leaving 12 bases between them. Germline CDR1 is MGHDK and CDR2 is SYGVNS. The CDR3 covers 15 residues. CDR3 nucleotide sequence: TGTGCCAGCAGAAGCCGTAGGGGCTCCTACAATGAGCAGTTCTTC. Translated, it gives CASRSRRGSYNEQFF.

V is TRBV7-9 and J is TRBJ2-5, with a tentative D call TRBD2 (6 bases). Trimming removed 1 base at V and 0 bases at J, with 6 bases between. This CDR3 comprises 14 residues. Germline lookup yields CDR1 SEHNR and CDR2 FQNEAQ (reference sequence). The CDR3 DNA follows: TGTGCCAGCAGCTTAGGACTAGACCAAGAGACCCAGTACTTC. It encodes CASSLGLDQETQYF.

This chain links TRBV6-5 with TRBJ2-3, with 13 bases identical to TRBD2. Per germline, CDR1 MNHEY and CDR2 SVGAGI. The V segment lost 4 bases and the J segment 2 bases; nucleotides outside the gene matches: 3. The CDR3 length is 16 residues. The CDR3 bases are TGTGCCAGCAGTTCACTAGCGGGAGGGTTCACAGATACGCAGTATTTT. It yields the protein CASSSLAGGFTDTQYF.

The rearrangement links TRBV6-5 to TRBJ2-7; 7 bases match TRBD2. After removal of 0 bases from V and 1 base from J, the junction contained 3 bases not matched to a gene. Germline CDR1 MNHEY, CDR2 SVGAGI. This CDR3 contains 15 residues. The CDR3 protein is CASSYSGGGSYEQYF. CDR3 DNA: TGTGCCAGCAGTTACTCGGGGGGAGGGTCCTACGAGCAGTACTTC.

DNA of the CDR3: TGTGCCAGCAGCTTACCGAGGGGGGAGGGCCGGTACGAGCAGTACTTC. Protein product: CASSLPRGEGRYEQYF. The chain combines TRBV11-2 with TRBJ2-7; the D gene is possibly TRBD2 (7 bases). CDR3 length: 16 amino acids. Trimming shortened V by 2 bases and J by 4 bases, and 18 bases separated the two germline ends. CDR1 is SGHAT and CDR2 is FQNNGV in the germline V gene.

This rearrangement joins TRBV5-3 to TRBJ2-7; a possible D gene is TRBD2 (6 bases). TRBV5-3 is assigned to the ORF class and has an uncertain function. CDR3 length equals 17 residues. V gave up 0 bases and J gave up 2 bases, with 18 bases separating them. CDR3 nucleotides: TGTGCCAGAAGCTTGGCGTCCAGGGACTGGCCTACCTACGAGCAGTACTTC. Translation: CARSLASRDWPTYEQYF.

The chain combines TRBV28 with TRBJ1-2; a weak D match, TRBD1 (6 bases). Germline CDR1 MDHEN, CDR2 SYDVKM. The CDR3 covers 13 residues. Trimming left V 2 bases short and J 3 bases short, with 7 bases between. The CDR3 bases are TGTGCCAGCAGTTTAGGGGGCCACTATGGCTACACCTTC. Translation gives CASSLGGHYGYTF.

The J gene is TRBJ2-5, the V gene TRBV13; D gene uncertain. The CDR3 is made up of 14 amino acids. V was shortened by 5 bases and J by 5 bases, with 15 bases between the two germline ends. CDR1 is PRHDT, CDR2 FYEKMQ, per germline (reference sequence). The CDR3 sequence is CASSLTNAGETQYF. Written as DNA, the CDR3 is TGTGCCAGCAGCCTGACCAATGCCGGGGAGACCCAGTACTTC.

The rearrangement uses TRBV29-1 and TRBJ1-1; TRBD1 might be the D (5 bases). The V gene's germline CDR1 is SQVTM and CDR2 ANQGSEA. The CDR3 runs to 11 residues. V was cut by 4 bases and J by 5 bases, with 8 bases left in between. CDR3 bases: TGCAGCGTTGCCCGGGGGACTGAAGCTTTCTTT. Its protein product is CSVARGTEAFF.

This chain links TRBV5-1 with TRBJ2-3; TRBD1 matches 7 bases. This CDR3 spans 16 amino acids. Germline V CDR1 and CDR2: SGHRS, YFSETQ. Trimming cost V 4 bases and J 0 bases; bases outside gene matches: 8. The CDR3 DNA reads TGCGCCAGCAGCCGTGTCTCGGGACAGAGCACAGATACGCAGTATTTT. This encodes CASSRVSGQSTDTQYF.

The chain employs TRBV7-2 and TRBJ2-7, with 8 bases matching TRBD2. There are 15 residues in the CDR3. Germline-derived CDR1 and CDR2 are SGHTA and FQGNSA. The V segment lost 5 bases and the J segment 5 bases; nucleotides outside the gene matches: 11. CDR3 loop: CASSTTGGSLDEQYF. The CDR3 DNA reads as TGTGCCAGCAGCACCACGGGAGGGAGTCTCGACGAGCAGTACTTC. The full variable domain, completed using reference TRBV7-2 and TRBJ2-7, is GAGVSQSPSNKVTEKGKDVELRCDPISGHTALYWYRQSLGQGLEFLIYFQGNSAPDKSGLPSDRFSAERTGGSVSTLTIQRTQQEDSAVYLCASSTTGGSLDEQYFGPGTRLTVT.

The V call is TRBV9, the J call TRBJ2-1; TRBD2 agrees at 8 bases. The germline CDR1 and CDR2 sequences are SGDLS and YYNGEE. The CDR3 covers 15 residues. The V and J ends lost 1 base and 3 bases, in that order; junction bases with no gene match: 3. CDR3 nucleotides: TGTGCCAGCAGCGTAAGTGGGACTAGCTACAATGAGCAGTTCTTC. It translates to CASSVSGTSYNEQFF.

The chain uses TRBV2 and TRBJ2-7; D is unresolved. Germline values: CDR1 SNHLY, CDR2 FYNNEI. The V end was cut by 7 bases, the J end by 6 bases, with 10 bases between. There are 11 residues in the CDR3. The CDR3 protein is CASTESGEQYF. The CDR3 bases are TGTGCCAGCACAGAGTCGGGCGAGCAGTACTTC.

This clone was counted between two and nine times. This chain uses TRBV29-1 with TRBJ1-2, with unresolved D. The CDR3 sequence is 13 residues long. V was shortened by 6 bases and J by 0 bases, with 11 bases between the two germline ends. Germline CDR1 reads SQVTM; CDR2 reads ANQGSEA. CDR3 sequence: CSVPDQANYGYTF. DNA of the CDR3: TGCAGCGTCCCTGACCAGGCTAACTATGGCTACACCTTC. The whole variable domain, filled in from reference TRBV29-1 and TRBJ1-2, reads SAVISQKPSRDICQRGTSLTIQCQVDSQVTMMFWYRQQPGQSLTLIATANQGSEATYESGFVIDKFPISRPNLTFSTLTVSNMSPEDSSIYLCSVPDQANYGYTFGSGTRLTVV.

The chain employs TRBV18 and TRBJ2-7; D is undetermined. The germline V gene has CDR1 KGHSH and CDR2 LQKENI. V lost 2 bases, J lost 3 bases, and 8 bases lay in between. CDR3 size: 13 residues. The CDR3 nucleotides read TGTGCCAGCTCACCATCTCAGGACTACGAGCAGTACTTC. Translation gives CASSPSQDYEQYF.